This is a list of T cell receptor beta chains from one sample in a study of T cells after yellow fever vaccination. TCRdb recomputed calls from the 5' RACE reads with MiXCR, one row per CDR3 protein. Of just under 600,000 distinct CDR3 sequences listed, about 13% are singletons. The sequences come from PBMCs, collected on the day of the yellow fever booster vaccination. Source of these receptors: a man in his thirties or forties who received the YFV17D yellow fever vaccine. The CDR3 runs from the conserved cysteine through the conserved F or W. A D gene is named only where the DNA matches it firmly. Rows give clone size only sometimes, using once, few, many, or a class for an expanded clone.

v_gene,j_gene,abundance,d_gene,CDR3aa,CDR3nt
TRBV20-1,TRBJ2-5,NA,NA,CSAKQETQYF,TGCAGTGCCAAGCAAGAGACCCAGTACTTC
TRBV20-1,TRBJ2-7,many,NA,CSAPSFGEQYF,TGCAGTGCTCCATCCTTCGGAGAGCAGTACTTC
TRBV12-3/TRBV12-4,TRBJ2-5,NA,NA,CACCTWVRHSRTKETQYF,TGTGCCTGCTGCACCTGGGTGAGACATAGCCGGACGAAAGAGACCCAGTACTTC
TRBV23-1,TRBJ2-4,NA,TRBD2,CASSQSRLAGESLTKNIQYF,TGCGCCAGCAGTCAATCAAGGCTAGCGGGAGAGTCCTTAACCAAAAACATTCAGTACTTC
TRBV7-9,TRBJ2-1,NA,TRBD2,CASSPTSGKAYNEQFF,TGTGCCAGCAGCCCCACTAGCGGGAAGGCGTACAATGAGCAGTTCTTC
TRBV6-5,TRBJ2-7,few,TRBD1,CASRTGTNYEQYF,TGTGCCAGCAGGACAGGGACAAACTACGAGCAGTACTTC
TRBV12-3/TRBV12-4,TRBJ2-1,NA,TRBD1,CASSTRDRGRDEQFF,TGTGCCAGCAGCACCCGGGACAGGGGGCGTGATGAGCAGTTCTTC
TRBV5-5,TRBJ1-5,few,NA,CASSYLPTRPQHF,TGTGCCAGCAGCTATTTGCCGACACGGCCCCAGCATTTT
TRBV30,TRBJ2-3,NA,NA,CAWSVGYIRTDTQYF,TGTGCCTGGAGTGTAGGCTATATTCGCACAGATACGCAGTATTTT
TRBV20-1,TRBJ2-7,few,NA,CSARPAETYEQYF,TGCAGTGCTAGACCAGCGGAGACCTACGAGCAGTACTTC
TRBV27,TRBJ1-6,NA,TRBD1,CASSRDRGRRAYNSPLHF,TGTGCCAGCAGTCGGGACAGGGGGCGCAGGGCCTATAATTCACCCCTCCACTTT
TRBV29-1,TRBJ2-1,NA,TRBD2,CSGESSRLANNEQFF,TGCAGCGGGGAGAGCTCCAGACTAGCGAACAATGAGCAGTTCTTC
TRBV6-2/TRBV6-3,TRBJ2-1,many,NA,CASSRTGASNYEQFF,TGTGCCAGCAGTAGGACGGGAGCCTCGAACTATGAGCAGTTCTTC
TRBV6-5,TRBJ2-5,few,NA,CASSYSGFQETQYF,TGTGCCAGCAGTTACTCGGGGTTTCAAGAGACCCAGTACTTC
TRBV6-5,TRBJ1-5,many,NA,CASSLWSNQPQHF,TGTGCCAGCAGCCTCTGGAGCAATCAGCCCCAGCATTTT
TRBV5-4,TRBJ2-1,NA,NA,CASSSRNNEQFF,TGTGCCAGCAGCTCAAGAAACAATGAGCAGTTCTTC
TRBV4-3,TRBJ2-1,few,NA,CASSHRDAGDEQFF,TGCGCCAGCAGCCACCGGGACGCCGGGGATGAGCAGTTCTTC
TRBV7-6,TRBJ2-5,NA,TRBD2,CASSLGPRGSGGQETQYF,TGTGCCAGCAGCTTGGGGCCGCGGGGTAGCGGGGGGCAAGAGACCCAGTACTTC
TRBV5-6,TRBJ2-7,NA,NA,CASSDSDYEQYF,TGTGCCAGCAGCGACTCGGACTACGAGCAGTACTTC
TRBV6-5,TRBJ2-7,many,TRBD1,CASSYGDRAYEQYF,TGTGCCAGCAGTTATGGGGACAGGGCTTACGAGCAGTACTTC
TRBV5-1,TRBJ2-1,many,NA,CASSQDSSSYNEQFF,TGCGCCAGCAGCCAGGACAGCTCATCCTACAATGAGCAGTTCTTC
TRBV20-1,TRBJ2-4,NA,TRBD2,CSAGTSGQAKNIQYF,TGCAGTGCTGGAACTAGCGGGCAAGCCAAAAACATTCAGTACTTC
TRBV7-8,TRBJ1-5,NA,NA,CASSPSGGSANQPQHF,TGTGCCAGCAGCCCAAGTGGGGGGTCCGCCAATCAGCCCCAGCATTTT